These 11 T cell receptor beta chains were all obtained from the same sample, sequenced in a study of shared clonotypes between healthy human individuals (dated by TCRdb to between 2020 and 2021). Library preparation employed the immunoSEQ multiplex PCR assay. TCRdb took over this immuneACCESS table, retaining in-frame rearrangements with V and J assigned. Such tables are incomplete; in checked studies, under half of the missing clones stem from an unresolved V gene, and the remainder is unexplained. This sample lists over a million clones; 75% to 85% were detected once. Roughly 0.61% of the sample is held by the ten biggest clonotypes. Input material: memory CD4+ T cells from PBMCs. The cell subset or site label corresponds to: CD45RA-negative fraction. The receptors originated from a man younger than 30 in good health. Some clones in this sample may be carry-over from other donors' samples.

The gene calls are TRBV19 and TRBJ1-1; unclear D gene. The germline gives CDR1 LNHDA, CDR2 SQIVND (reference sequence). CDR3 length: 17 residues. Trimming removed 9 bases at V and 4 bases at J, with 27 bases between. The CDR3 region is CARGRVIVGFGRTEAFF. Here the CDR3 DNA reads TGTGCCAGGGGCCGTGTGATCGTAGGGTTTGGTCGCACTGAAGCTTTCTTT.

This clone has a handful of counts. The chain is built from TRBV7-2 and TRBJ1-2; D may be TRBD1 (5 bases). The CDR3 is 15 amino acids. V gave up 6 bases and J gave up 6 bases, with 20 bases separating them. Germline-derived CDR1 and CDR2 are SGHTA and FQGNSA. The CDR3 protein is CASSEPGRRRDGYTF. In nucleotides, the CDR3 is TGTGCCAGCAGTGAACCGGGACGAAGGAGGGATGGCTACACCTTC.

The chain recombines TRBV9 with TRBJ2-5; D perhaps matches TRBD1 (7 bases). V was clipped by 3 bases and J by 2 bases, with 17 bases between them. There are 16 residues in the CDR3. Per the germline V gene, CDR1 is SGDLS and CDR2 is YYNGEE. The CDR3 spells CASSGGGGTAQETQYF. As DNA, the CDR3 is TGTGCCAGCAGCGGGGGAGGTGGGACAGCTCAAGAGACCCAGTACTTC.

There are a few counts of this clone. The CDR3 DNA sequence: TGTGCCAGCTCACCTGCGGGGAGGGACACTGAAGCTTTCTTT. Translation gives CASSPAGRDTEAFF. The rearrangement joins TRBV18 to TRBJ1-1; D is ambiguous. The length of the CDR3 is 14 residues. V was trimmed by 3 bases and J by 3 bases, leaving 11 bases between them. CDR1 and CDR2 (germline): KGHSH, LQKENI.

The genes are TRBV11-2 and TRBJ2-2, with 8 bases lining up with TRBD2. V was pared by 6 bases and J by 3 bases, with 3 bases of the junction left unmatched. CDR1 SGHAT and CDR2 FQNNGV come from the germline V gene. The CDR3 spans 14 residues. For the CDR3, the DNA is TGTGCCAGCAGGACGGGACTAGACACCGGGGAGCTGTTTTTT. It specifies CASRTGLDTGELFF.

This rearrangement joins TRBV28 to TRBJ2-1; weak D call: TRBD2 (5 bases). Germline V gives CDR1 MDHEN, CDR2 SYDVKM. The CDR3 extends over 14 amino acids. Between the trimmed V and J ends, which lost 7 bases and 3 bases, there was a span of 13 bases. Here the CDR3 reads CASTGSLHYNEQFF. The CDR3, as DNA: TGTGCCAGCACGGGATCATTACACTACAATGAGCAGTTCTTC.

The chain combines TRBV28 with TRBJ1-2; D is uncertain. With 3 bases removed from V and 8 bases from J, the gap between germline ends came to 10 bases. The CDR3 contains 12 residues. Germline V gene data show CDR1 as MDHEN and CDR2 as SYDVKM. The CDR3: CASSLPGSGYTF. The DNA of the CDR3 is TGTGCCAGCAGTTTGCCGGGGAGCGGCTACACCTTC.

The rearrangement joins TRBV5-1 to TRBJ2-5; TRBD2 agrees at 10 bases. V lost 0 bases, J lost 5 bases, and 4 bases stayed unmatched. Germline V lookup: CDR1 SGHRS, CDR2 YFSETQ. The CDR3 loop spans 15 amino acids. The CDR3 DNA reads TGCGCCAGCAGCTTGGTTGCTAGCGGGAGTGAGACCCAGTACTTC. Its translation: CASSLVASGSETQYF.

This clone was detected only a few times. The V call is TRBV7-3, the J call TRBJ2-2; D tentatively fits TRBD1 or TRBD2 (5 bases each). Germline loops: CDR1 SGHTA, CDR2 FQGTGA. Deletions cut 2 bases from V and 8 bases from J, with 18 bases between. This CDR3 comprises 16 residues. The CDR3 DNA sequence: TGTGCCAGCAGCTTACGGGTCCTAGTGGGACCGGGGGAGCTGTTTTTT. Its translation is CASSLRVLVGPGELFF.

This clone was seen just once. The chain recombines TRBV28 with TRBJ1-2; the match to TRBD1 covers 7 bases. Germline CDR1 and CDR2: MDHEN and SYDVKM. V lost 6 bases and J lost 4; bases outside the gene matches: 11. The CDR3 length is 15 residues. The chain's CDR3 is CASSLPGGQGYGYTF. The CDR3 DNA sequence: TGTGCCAGCAGCCTCCCAGGGGGGCAAGGCTATGGCTACACCTTC.

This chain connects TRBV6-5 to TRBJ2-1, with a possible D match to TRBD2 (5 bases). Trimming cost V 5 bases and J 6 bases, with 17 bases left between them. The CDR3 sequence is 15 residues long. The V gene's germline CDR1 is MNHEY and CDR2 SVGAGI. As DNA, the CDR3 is TGTGCCAGCAGTAGGGAAGTGGGCGGGCCCAATGAGCAGTTCTTC. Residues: CASSREVGGPNEQFF.